These T cell receptor beta chains were read from a single sample in a study of T cells after posttransplantation cyclophosphamide. The protocol was immunoSEQ multiplex PCR, while the TCRdb copy is restricted to in-frame clones and leaves out a portion. The sample has about 40,000 clones, none seen only once. The sample comprised PBMCs. The receptors originated from a woman between 50 and 59 years old in good health and a related stem cell transplant donor. CDR3s include the opening cysteine and the closing phenylalanine or tryptophan. Fields, in order: clone size, V gene, J gene, D gene, CDR3 protein, CDR3 DNA. The D gene is left open where the match is weak. The size entry gives once, few, many or a size class.

many	TRBV5-8	TRBJ1-2	TRBD1	CASSLPQTGPYGYTF	TGTGCCAGCAGCCTCCCCCAGACAGGGCCCTATGGCTACACCTTC
many	TRBV6-5	TRBJ1-2	TRBD1	CASRDSLYGYTF	TGTGCCAGTAGGGACAGCCTCTATGGCTACACCTTC
many	TRBV19	TRBJ1-5	.	CASSIEGGNQPQHF	TGTGCCAGTAGTATAGAGGGGGGAAATCAGCCCCAGCATTTT
many	TRBV18	TRBJ2-7	TRBD1	CASSPGTEQYF	TGTGCCAGCTCACCCGGGACAGAACAGTACTTC
many	TRBV6-5	TRBJ2-1	TRBD2	CASTLRGGKGNEQFF	TGTGCCAGCACCCTTCGGGGGGGAAAGGGCAATGAGCAGTTCTTC
many	TRBV4-2	TRBJ2-7	TRBD2	CASSQVPSGASYEQYF	TGTGCCAGCAGCCAAGTCCCTAGCGGGGCCTCCTACGAGCAGTACTTC
many	TRBV28	TRBJ1-2	.	CASSPQDSIYGYTF	TGTGCCAGCAGTCCGCAGGACAGTATTTATGGCTACACCTTC
few	TRBV25-1	TRBJ1-2	TRBD1	CASSVPGGHGYTF	TGTGCCAGCAGTGTGCCAGGGGGCCATGGCTACACCTTC
many	TRBV7-2	TRBJ2-6	TRBD1	CASSGQGARISGANVLTF	TGTGCCAGCAGCGGACAGGGGGCGCGTATTTCTGGGGCCAACGTCCTGACTTTC
many	TRBV2	TRBJ1-3	.	CATASFYTIYF	TGTGCCACCGCCAGTTTTTACACCATATATTTT